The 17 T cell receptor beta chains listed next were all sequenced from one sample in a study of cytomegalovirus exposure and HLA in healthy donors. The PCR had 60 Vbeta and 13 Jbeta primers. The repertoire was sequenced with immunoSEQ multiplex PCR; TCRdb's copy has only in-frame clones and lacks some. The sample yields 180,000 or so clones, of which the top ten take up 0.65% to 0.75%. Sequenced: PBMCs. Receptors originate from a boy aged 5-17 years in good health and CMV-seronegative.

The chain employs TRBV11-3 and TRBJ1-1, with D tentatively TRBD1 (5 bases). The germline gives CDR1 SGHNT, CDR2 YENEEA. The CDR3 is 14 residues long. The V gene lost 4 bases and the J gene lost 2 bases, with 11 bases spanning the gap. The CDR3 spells CASSSRGSNTEAFF. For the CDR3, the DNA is TGTGCCAGCAGCTCACGGGGGTCTAACACTGAAGCTTTCTTT.

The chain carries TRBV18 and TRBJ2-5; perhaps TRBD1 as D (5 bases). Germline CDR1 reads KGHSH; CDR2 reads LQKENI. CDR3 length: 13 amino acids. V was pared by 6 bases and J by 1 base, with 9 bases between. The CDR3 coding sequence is TGTGCCAGCTCTCAGACAGTCCAAGAGACCCAGTACTTC. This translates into CASSQTVQETQYF.

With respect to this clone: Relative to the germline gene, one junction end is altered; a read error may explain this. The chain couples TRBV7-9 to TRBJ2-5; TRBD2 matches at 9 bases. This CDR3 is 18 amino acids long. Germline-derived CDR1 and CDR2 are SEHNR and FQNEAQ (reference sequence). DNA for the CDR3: TGTGCCAGCAGCGTAGCGCGACTAGGGCGGGGGGGCCAAGAGACCCAGTACTTC. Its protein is CASSVARLGRGGQETQYF.

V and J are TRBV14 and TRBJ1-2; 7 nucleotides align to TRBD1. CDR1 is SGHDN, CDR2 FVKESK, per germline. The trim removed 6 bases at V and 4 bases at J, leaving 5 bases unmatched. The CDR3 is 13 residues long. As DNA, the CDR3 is TGTGCCAGCAGTCTATGGACAGGCTATGGCTACACCTTC. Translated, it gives CASSLWTGYGYTF.

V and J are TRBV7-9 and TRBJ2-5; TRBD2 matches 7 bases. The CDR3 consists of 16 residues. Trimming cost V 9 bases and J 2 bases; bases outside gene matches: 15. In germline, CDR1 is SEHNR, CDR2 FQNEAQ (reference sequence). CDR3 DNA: TGTGCCAGTCACGACCACTTTGCGGGGGAACAAGAGACCCAGTACTTC. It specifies CASHDHFAGEQETQYF.

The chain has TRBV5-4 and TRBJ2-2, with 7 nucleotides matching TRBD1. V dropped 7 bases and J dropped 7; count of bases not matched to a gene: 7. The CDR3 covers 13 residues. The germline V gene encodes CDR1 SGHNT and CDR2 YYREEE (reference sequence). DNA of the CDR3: TGTGCCAGCTTAGACAGGGTCGACGGGGAGCTGTTTTTT. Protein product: CASLDRVDGELFF. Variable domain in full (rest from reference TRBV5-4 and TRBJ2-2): ETGVTQSPTHLIKTRGQQVTLRCSSQSGHNTVSWYQQALGQGPQFIFQYYREEENGRGNFPPRFSGLQFPNYSSELNVNALELDDSALYLCASLDRVDGELFFGEGSRLTVL.

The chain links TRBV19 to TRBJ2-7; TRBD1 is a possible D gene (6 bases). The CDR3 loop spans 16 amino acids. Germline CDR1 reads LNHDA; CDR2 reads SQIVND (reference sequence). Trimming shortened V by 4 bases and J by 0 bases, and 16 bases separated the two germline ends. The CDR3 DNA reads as TGTGCCAGTAGTAATTATCGGACAGATACCTCCTACGAGCAGTACTTC. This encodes CASSNYRTDTSYEQYF.

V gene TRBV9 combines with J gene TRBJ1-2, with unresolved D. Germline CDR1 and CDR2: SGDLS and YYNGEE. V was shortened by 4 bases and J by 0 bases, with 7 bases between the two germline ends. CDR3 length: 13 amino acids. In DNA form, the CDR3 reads TGTGCCAGCAGCACAACACCTAACTATGGCTACACCTTC. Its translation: CASSTTPNYGYTF.

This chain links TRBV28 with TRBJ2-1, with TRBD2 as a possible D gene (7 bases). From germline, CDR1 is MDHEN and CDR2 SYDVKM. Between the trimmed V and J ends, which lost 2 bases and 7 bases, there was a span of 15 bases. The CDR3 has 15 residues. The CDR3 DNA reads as TGTGCCAGCAGTTTACGAGGGGGGGTCCGGAATGAGCAGTTCTTC. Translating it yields CASSLRGGVRNEQFF.

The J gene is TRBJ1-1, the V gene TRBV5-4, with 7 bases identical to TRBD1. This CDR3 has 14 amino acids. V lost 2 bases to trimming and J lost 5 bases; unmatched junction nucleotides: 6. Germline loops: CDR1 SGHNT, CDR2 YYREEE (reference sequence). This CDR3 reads CASSFGVRGTEAFF. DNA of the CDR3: TGTGCCAGCAGCTTCGGCGTCAGGGGGACTGAAGCTTTCTTT. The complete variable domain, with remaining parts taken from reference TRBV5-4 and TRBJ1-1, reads ETGVTQSPTHLIKTRGQQVTLRCSSQSGHNTVSWYQQALGQGPQFIFQYYREEENGRGNFPPRFSGLQFPNYSSELNVNALELDDSALYLCASSFGVRGTEAFFGQGTRLTVV.

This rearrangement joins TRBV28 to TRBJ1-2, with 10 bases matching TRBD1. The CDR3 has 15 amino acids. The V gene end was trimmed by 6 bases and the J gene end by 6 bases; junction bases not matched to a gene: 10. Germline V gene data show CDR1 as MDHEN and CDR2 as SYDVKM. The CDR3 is CASRDGRQGANGYTF. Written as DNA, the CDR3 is TGTGCCAGCAGGGATGGACGACAGGGGGCCAATGGCTACACCTTC.

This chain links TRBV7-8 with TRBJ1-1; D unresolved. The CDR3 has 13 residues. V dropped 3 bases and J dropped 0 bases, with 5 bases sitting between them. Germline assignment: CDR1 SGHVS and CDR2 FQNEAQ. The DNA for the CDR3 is TGTGCCAGCAGCTTCCGGGTGAACACTGAAGCTTTCTTT. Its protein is CASSFRVNTEAFF.

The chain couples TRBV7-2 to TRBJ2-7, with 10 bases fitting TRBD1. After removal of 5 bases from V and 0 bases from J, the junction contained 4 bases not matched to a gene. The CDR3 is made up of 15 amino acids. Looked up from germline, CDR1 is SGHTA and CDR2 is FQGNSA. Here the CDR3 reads CASSGGQGPSYEQYF. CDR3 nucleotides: TGTGCCAGCAGCGGGGGACAGGGGCCCTCCTACGAGCAGTACTTC.

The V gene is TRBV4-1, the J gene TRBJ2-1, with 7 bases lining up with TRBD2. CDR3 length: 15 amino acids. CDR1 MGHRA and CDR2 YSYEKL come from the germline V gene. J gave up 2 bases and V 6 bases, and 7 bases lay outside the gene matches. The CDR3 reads CASRAAAGAYNEQFF. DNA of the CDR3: TGCGCCAGCAGGGCGGCGGCGGGGGCCTACAATGAGCAGTTCTTC.

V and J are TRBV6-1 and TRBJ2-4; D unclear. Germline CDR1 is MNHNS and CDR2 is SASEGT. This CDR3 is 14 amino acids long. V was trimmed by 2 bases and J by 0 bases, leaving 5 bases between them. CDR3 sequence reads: CASSEQIAKNIQYF. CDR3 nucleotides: TGTGCCAGCAGTGAACAGATAGCCAAAAACATTCAGTACTTC.

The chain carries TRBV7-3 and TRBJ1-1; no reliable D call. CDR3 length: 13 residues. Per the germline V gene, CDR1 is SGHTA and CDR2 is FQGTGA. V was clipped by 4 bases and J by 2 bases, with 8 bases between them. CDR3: CASSYTENTEAFF. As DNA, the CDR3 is TGTGCCAGCAGCTACACAGAAAACACTGAAGCTTTCTTT.

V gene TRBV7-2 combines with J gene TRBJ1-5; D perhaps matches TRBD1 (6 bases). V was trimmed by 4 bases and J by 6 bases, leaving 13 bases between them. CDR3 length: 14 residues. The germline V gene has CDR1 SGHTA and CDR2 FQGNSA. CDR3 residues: CASSSDSVSQPQHF. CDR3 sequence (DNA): TGTGCCAGCAGCTCGGACAGCGTAAGTCAGCCCCAGCATTTT.